This TCR beta chain originates from a study of regulatory T cells in long-lasting Graves disease. General study findings and limits: Whereas more than 950 public clonotypes were shared by new patients, persistent patients shared more, at some 2,500.

Time point noted: newly diagnosed GD, antithyroid drugs for less than 3 months. RNA from PBMCs was the source of the TCR library. Points on this clonotype: Its antigen is undetermined.

Assembly of TCR beta libraries relied on iRepertoire HTBI primers together with Arm-PCR of CDR3 regions. TCRdb itself ran the multiplex PCR reads through MiXCR, one entry per CDR3 protein. The sample contains approximately 480,000 distinct CDR3 sequences, roughly 17% of which appear only once. The sample was also linked to a second study, of T cells in Graves' hyperthyroidism and ophthalmopathy. Per that study: First-round RT-PCR with HTBI primers amplified the TCR CDR3 region.

The TCR comes from a man aged 35 to 55 with Graves disease. The specimen was peripheral blood mononuclear cells (PBMCs), collected at new diagnosis, from a patient treated with antithyroid drugs.

The CDR3 nucleotides read TGTGCCATCAGTGACGGGACGGGGACCCCAGATACGCAGTATTTT. This codes for CAISDGTGTPDTQYF. The chain is built from TRBV10-3 and TRBJ2-3; D might be TRBD1 or TRBD2, each matching 5 bases. The CDR3 has 15 residues. Germline CDR1 is ENHRY and CDR2 is SYGVKD. Trimming cost V 3 bases and J 4 bases, with 14 bases left between them.